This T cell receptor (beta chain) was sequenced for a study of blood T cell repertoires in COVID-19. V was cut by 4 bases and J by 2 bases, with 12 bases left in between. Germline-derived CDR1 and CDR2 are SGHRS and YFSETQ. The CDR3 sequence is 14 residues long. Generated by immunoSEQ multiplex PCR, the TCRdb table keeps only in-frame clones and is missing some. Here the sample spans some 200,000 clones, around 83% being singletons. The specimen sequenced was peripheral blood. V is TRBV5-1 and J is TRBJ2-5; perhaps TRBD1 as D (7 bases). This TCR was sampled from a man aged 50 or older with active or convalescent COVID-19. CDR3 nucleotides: TGCGCCAGCAGCGGGGGGACAGAGCAAGAGACCCAGTACTTC. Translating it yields CASSGGTEQETQYF.